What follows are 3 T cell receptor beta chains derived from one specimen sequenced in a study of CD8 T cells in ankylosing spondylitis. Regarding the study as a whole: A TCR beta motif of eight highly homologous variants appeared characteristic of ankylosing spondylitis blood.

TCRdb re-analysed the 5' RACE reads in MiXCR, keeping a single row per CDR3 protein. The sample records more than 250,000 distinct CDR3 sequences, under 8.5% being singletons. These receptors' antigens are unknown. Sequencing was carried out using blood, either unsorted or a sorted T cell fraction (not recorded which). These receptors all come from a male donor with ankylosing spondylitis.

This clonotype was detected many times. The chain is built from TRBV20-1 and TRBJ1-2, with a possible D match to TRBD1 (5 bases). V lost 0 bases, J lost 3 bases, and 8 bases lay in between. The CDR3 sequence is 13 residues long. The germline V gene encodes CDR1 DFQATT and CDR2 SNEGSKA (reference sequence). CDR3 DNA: TGCAGTGCTAGAGATCCGGGGGACTATGGCTACACCTTC. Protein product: CSARDPGDYGYTF.

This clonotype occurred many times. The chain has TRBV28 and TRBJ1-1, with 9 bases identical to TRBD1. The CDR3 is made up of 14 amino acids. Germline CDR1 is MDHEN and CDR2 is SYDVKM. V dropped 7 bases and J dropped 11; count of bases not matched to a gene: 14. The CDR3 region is CASTTTGGTLYAFF. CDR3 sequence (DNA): TGTGCCAGCACCACAACAGGGGGCACATTGTATGCTTTCTTT.

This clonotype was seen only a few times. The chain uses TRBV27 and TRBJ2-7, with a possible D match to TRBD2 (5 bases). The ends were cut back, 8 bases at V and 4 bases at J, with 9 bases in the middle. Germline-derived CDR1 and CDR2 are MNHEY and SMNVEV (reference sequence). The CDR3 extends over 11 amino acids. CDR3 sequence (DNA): TGTGCCAGCCTGGGAGCGTACGAGCAGTACTTC. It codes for CASLGAYEQYF.